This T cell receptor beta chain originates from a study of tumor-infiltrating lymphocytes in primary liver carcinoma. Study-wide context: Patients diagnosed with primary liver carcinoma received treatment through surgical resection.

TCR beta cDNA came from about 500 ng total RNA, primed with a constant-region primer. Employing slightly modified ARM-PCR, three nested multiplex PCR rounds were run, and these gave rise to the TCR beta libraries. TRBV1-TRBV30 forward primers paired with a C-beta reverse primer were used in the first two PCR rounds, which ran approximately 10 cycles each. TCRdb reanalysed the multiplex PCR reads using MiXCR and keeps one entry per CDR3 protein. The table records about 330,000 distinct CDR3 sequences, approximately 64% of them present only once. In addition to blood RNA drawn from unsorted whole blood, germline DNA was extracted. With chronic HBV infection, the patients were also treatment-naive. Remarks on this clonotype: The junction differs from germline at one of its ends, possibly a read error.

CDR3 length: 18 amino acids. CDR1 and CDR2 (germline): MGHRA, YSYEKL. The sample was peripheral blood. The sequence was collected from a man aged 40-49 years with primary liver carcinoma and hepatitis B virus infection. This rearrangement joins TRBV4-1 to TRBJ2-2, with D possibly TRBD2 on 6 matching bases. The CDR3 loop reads CTSSQGSEAGANTGELFF. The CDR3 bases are TGCACCAGCAGCCAGGGATCTGAAGCGGGCGCGAACACCGGGGAGCTGTTTTTT.